This TCR beta chain was observed in a study of shared clonotypes between healthy human individuals. Study-wide context: Per-donor plates numbered three CD4 naive, three CD4 memory, two CD8 naive and one CD8 memory. Study-level points and caveats: Across a handful of donors, naive CD4 shared around 5.1%, naive CD8 more than 3%, memory CD4 roughly 2.5%, memory CD8 0.35% to 0.5%.

CDR1 and CDR2 from the germline V gene are SGHVS and FNYEAQ. The CDR3 has 15 residues. Trimming pared 1 base from V and 0 bases from J, leaving 9 bases between. The authors distributed each subset's genomic DNA evenly over several immunoSEQ plates. Using immunoSEQ multiplex PCR, the repertoire was profiled, and TCRdb retains in-frame clones only, with some absent. The sample has some 2,100,000 clones, under 95% seen once. Selected positively for CCR7 and CD45RO-negative, naive CD8 cells excluded terminally differentiated effector memory CD45RA+ cells. A note on this clone: Its antigen is as yet unknown.

This TCR was recovered from a man younger than 30 in good health. Some clones in this sample may be carry-over from other donors' samples. Input material: naive CD8+ T cells from PBMCs. The chain carries TRBV7-6 and TRBJ1-1; unclear D gene. CDR3 sequence: CASSLVPDMNTEAFF. CDR3 bases: TGTGCCAGCAGCTTAGTCCCAGATATGAACACTGAAGCTTTCTTT.